What follows describes a single T cell receptor (beta chain). A few counts support this clone. Its antigen target is currently unknown. Base qualities were left out, and no much larger clone turns up one base away. This sample is drawn from a study of cytomegalovirus exposure and HLA in healthy donors (dated by TCRdb to about 2017). Some background on the complete study: In an earlier analysis of 550 to 750 of the donors, around 300 Gb of sequence data and 117 million unique TCR beta sequences from approximately 180 million T cells were reported. An early release that covered 640 HLA-typed donors contained approximately 300 gigabases of sequencing data and around 80 million unique TCR sequences. Of the roughly 420 genotyped donors, over 80% were placed in the genetic ancestry cluster associated with self-reported Caucasian donors. The aim of the study was to test whether cataloging public T cell receptors could identify signatures of past pathogen exposure. The study used immunosequencing to profile the T cell repertoires of approximately 650 subjects and linked those repertoires to cytomegalovirus serostatus. Along with the approximately 670-subject first cohort, a separate validation cohort of over a hundred different subjects was used. To predict cytomegalovirus infection status, the study brought together high-throughput TCR immunosequencing, statistical association of individual TCRs with disease status, and machine learning. A later analysis re-examined previously published TCR beta repertoires from more than 600 donors and added high-resolution HLA genotyping to investigate patterns of TCR occurrence. In the later analysis, no new phenotypic data were used to find candidate immune exposures; instead, reliance was placed on TCR beta sequences and their occurrence across donors. To decide whether each TCR beta V gene segment behaved as functional or pseudogenic, an earlier analysis of some 600 of the donors relied on high-throughput TCR beta sequencing. Donor age, sex, ethnicity and CMV serostatus were compiled alongside the repertoire data. A later genetic analysis used genome-wide SNP genotypes for about 65% of the roughly 670 donors, treating that subset as a discovery cohort. All discovery cohort repertoires had been generated using a single sequencing platform. Both class I and class II loci were covered by HLA typing, at four-digit resolution. Typing coverage differed by locus: A, B, C, DRB1 and DQB1 were typed in about 620-640 donors, DQA1 in about 500, DPA1 in around 610, and DPB1 in 400 to 490. About five DR-DQ haplotypes were treated as single units for association and clustering because of strong linkage in the cohort. On average, around 240,000 unique TCR beta nucleotide sequences were sequenced per donor among more than 350 genotyped donors of the cohort, with roughly 18% of those sequences being non-productive.

CDR1 and CDR2, per the germline V gene, are SGHVS and FNYEAQ. V was cut back by 0 bases and J by 2 bases, leaving a gap of 15 bases between them. Measured from the cysteine to the phenylalanine, the CDR3 is 17 residues long. Only CDR3 DNA remains: 51 bases, in frame from the first base. The cohort consisted of 600 or so healthy bone marrow donors. At the time of sampling, all cohort members were nominally healthy, though unrecorded immune exposures were likely present. The donor was CMV seronegative and belonged to the group of over 300 seronegative cohort members. Each donor provided a peripheral blood sample, and peripheral blood mononuclear cells were used for TCR beta sequencing. Genomic DNA was extracted from the blood cell samples with the Qiagen DNeasy Blood Extraction Kit. The library was generated by the immunoSEQ multiplex PCR assay. The multiplex PCR relied on a mix of 60 forward primers for TCR Vbeta segments and 13 reverse primers for TCR Jbeta segments. Amplification of the CDR3 region of rearranged TCR beta genes was performed with a multiplex PCR assay on genomic DNA. The amplified TCR beta libraries were sequenced on the Illumina HiSeq System as 87-base-pair reads. The study's own analysis went as follows. A later analysis tallied 80 million to 95 million unique TCR beta chains across the 666 repertoires, and approximately 12 million of those chains were shared by two or more donors. To remove PCR and sequencing errors, raw reads were error-corrected and collapsed into unique sequences using a nearest-neighbor algorithm that merged closely related sequences. To assign V, D and J gene segments, CDR3 sequences were aligned to IMGT reference sequences. For a sequence to be retained, a match of at least six nucleotides was required to both a V gene segment and a J gene segment. Rearrangements were classified as productive when the CDR3 lacked stop codons and remained in frame with V and J, and all other rearrangements were classified as non-productive. CDR3 was defined according to IMGT convention as the region running from the second conserved V-encoded cysteine to the conserved J-encoded phenylalanine. The earlier analysis of some 550 of the donors excluded any sequence lacking an unambiguous match to a single V gene segment. An earlier analysis of several hundred of the donors classified V segments as functional when productive rearrangements were above 56.7% and as segregating when the standard deviation between donors was above 5%. A statistical classification framework was built to diagnose cytomegalovirus status from the catalog of TCR beta chain sequences. In a later analysis, V and J genes were assigned by comparing TCR nucleotide sequences against IMGT/GENE-DB human TR gene sequences. Using the TCRdist pipeline, a later analysis assigned CDR3 sequences along with most-parsimonious VDJ recombination scenarios. In a later analysis, each TCR beta chain was defined by its CDR3 amino acid sequence together with its V-gene family, and reads without a unique V-gene family were excluded. As a way to deal with suspected cross-contamination and a sequencing artifact, a later analysis dropped more than 500 nucleotide sequences that were highly shared and had low generation probability. A later analysis calculated a clonal expansion index for each public chain from normalized within-repertoire ranks of inferred template counts. A later analysis computed generation probabilities with a VDJ recombination model fitted to out-of-frame rearrangements, and checked the results against IGoR. Hypergeometric tests were used in a later analysis to score TCR-TCR, TCR-HLA and TCR-CMV co-occurrence, with a repertoire-size bias correction applied to the TCR pairs. To estimate false discovery rates, a later analysis permuted the HLA or CMV assignments 20 times. In a later analysis, co-occurring TCRs were grouped using DBSCAN, with TCRdist sequence similarity added in when clustering inside HLA-allele-positive subsets. Repertoires with fewer than 30,000 or more than 120,000 public chains were left out of co-occurrence clustering, as were five repertoires with anomalous nucleotide sharing. Entries here come from immuneACCESS through TCRdb and include only in-frame sequences with V and J called. Some clones fail to appear in such tables; in the studies checked, an unresolved V gene covers under half of the shortfall, and the cause of the remainder is unknown. Clone size and V and J calls were adopted from that table, with D and trimming inferred from the DNA. Within this sample are around 150,000 clones, with 80% of them counted one time only. Jointly, the top ten make up around 2.5% of the sample.

Overall study outcomes, separate from this receptor: Broadly in line with IMGT annotations, most TCR beta V segments showed up in productive rearrangements about 87% or about 30% of the time in an earlier analysis of 450 to 600 of the donors. The presence/absence analyses assumed that sequencing depth was roughly uniform across donors, and that assumption may not be true. Because the 87-base-pair reads could not distinguish some IMGT-functional V segments, including TRBV6-2 and TRBV6-3, those segments were excluded. Strong co-occurrence of HLA alleles, especially DR and DQ, made assigning TCR associations to individual alleles difficult. In a later genetic analysis, a missense DCLRE1C variant was associated with V-gene and J-gene trimming of TCR beta chains, and the association was replicated in an independent cohort. Because counts were too low, more than 15 rarely observed V segments, including chromosome 9 orphons, were excluded from the earlier analysis of 587 of the donors. In vitro tests confirmed that a few of the cytomegalovirus-associated TCR beta chains recognize cytomegalovirus antigens. Compared with equally common non-associated chains, HLA-associated TCR beta chains in a later analysis were more clonally expanded and had lower generation probabilities. In both the original and validation cohorts, the classifier was reported to diagnose cytomegalovirus status with high specificity and sensitivity. According to a later analysis, parvovirus B19, influenza, CMV and Epstein-Barr virus appeared linked to several top co-occurrence clusters. In this cohort, only TCR beta chains were sequenced, and detectable features were limited by the absence of alpha or paired-chain data. In a later analysis, about 16,000 TCR beta sequences were associated with specific HLA alleles at a false discovery rate of 0.05. A cluster of highly shared sequence variants was judged likely to represent a technical artifact of the sequencing pipeline. In a later analysis, the rate of TCR association differed among HLA loci, with DRB1 alleles having the most associated TCRs and HLA-C alleles having the fewest. A total of roughly 160 TCR beta chains were listed by the study as associated with cytomegalovirus. Linkage disequilibrium might explain the correlated functional status among segregating V segments, but an unknown experimental factor could not be excluded. According to a later analysis, most CMV-associated TCR beta chains appeared to be HLA-restricted, and the HLA associations seemed to be driven largely by CMV exposure. A further reported finding was that TCR beta sequences accurately predicted the HLA-A and HLA-B alleles for most subjects in the first cohort. Most TCR sequences were observed very rarely across donors, whereas some public TCRs were present in many individuals. Compared with the roughly 700-donor mean, donors in an Asian-associated ancestry cluster had fewer N-insertions in productive TCRs, according to a later genetic analysis. Immune exposure information for the cohort was limited to CMV serostatus. HLA typing was unavailable for some donors at each locus, so association tests used only the typed subset. The authors suggested that the approach could potentially be generalized to other disease states and immunological phenotypes.

The receptor comes from a man aged 50 to 60 in good health and CMV-seronegative. Sequenced input: PBMCs. The chain is encoded by TRBV7-6 joined to TRBJ2-3; possibly the D gene is TRBD1, per 6 matching bases. Read as DNA, the sequence is TGTGCCAGCAGCTTAGCGCCCGTGGGGGCCGCCACAGATACGCAGTATTTT. Its protein is CASSLAPVGAATDTQYF.